Listed here are 18 T cell receptor beta chains from one sample, sequenced in a study of T cells after posttransplantation cyclophosphamide. Repertoires were generated with immunoSEQ multiplex PCR, while TCRdb's copy carries only in-frame clones and drops some. The specimen has tens of thousands of clones, none found just once. Material: PBMCs. The receptors were gathered from a man aged 40-50 years in good health, CMV-negative, and a related stem cell transplant donor.

This clone has ten or more counts. The chain couples TRBV5-4 to TRBJ2-6; D might be TRBD1 (5 bases). V lost 3 bases and J lost 0, with 10 bases in between. The CDR3 spans 16 residues. The germline V gene has CDR1 SGHNT and CDR2 YYREEE (reference sequence). The CDR3 sequence: CASSSPTGSGANVLTF. In DNA, the CDR3 is TGTGCCAGCAGCTCTCCTACAGGCTCTGGGGCCAACGTCCTGACTTTC.

Many counts were recorded for this clone. The V gene is TRBV9, the J gene TRBJ2-1, with D uncertain. The CDR3 is made up of 16 amino acids. Trimming left V 1 base short and J 0 bases short, with 11 bases between. Germline V CDR1 and CDR2: SGDLS, YYNGEE. In nucleotides, the CDR3 is TGTGCCAGCAGCGTACTACCCCCAAGCTCCTACAATGAGCAGTTCTTC. Translated, it gives CASSVLPPSSYNEQFF.

In its sample, this clone was seen many times. This chain joins TRBV27 and TRBJ1-2; weak D call: TRBD1 (5 bases). From germline, CDR1 is MNHEY and CDR2 SMNVEV (reference sequence). The V end lost 0 bases, the J end lost 8 bases, and 19 bases lay between the germline ends. The CDR3 runs to 16 residues. The chain's CDR3 is CASSLSGGGVVKGYTF. The CDR3 DNA reads TGTGCCAGCAGTTTATCGGGGGGTGGGGTAGTAAAGGGCTACACCTTC.

This clone was seen at least ten times. V is TRBV29-1 and J is TRBJ2-7; D possibly corresponds to TRBD2 (6 bases). The ends were cut back, 4 bases at V and 6 bases at J, with 19 bases in the middle. Germline CDR1 reads SQVTM; CDR2 reads ANQGSEA. This CDR3 contains 14 residues. The CDR3 DNA sequence: TGCAGCGTTGTACAGAACCTCCCCGGGGGCGAGCAGTACTTC. Encoded protein: CSVVQNLPGGEQYF.

This clone was picked up many times. V and J are TRBV5-8 and TRBJ2-7; D not resolved. This CDR3 is 11 amino acids long. The germline V and J ends were trimmed by 4 bases and 1 base, with 3 bases remaining between them. Germline lookup yields CDR1 SGHTS and CDR2 YDEGEE. The CDR3 coding sequence is TGTGCCAGCAGCCCTTCCTACGAGCAGTACTTC. It yields the protein CASSPSYEQYF.

Many counts were recorded for this clone. This chain links TRBV9 with TRBJ2-7; D gene unclear. Per germline, CDR1 SGDLS and CDR2 YYNGEE. V was cut by 0 bases and J by 3 bases, with 19 bases left in between. The CDR3 extends over 17 amino acids. CDR3 protein: CASSVAPGPKPYYEQYF. CDR3 DNA sequence: TGTGCCAGCAGCGTAGCTCCAGGCCCAAAACCCTACTACGAGCAGTACTTC.

Ten or more counts support this clone. This chain uses TRBV30 with TRBJ2-5, with TRBD2 identical over 12 bases. CDR3 size: 19 residues. V trimming: 0 bases; J trimming: 2 bases; junction bases outside the gene matches: 13. The germline V gene has CDR1 GTSNPN and CDR2 SVGIG (reference sequence). The CDR3 loop reads CAWSVLYSLAGGYQETQYF. DNA of the CDR3: TGTGCCTGGAGTGTACTATACTCCCTAGCGGGAGGGTATCAAGAGACCCAGTACTTC.

This clone was detected a few times. The junction departs from germline at one end; a sequencing error may be responsible. The same CDR3 can be traced to other DNA sequences in this sample. The J gene is TRBJ2-3, the V gene TRBV5-6; D possibly corresponds to TRBD1 (5 bases). CDR1 is SGHDT and CDR2 is YYEEEE in the germline V gene. The CDR3 length is 13 residues. CDR3 DNA sequence: TGCGCCAGCAGCCGGGCAGGGAAAGATACGCAGTATTTT. Amino acid sequence: CASSRAGKDTQYF.

At least ten counts were recorded for this clone. The chain combines TRBV5-6 with TRBJ1-2; D is uncertain. In germline, CDR1 is SGHDT, CDR2 YYEEEE. With 5 bases removed from V and 7 bases from J, the gap between germline ends came to 24 bases. The CDR3 contains 16 residues. The DNA for the CDR3 is TGTGCCAGCAGACGGTGGGCCGGGTTCCGGGAGAGTGGCTACACCTTC. Protein product: CASRRWAGFRESGYTF.

This clone was detected many times. The gene calls are TRBV10-3 and TRBJ1-4; the D gene is possibly TRBD1 (6 bases). The germline CDR1 and CDR2 sequences are ENHRY and SYGVKD. Trimming removed 2 bases at V and 3 bases at J, with 13 bases between. The CDR3 contains 16 residues. The DNA for the CDR3 is TGTGCCATCAGTGAGGCGGGGGCGCGTTCTAATGAAAAACTGTTTTTT. Its protein is CAISEAGARSNEKLFF.

This clone was recorded many times. The rearrangement uses TRBV15 and TRBJ2-7; unclear D gene. The CDR3 is 12 residues long. V lost 5 bases to trimming and J lost 3 bases, with 8 bases between them. CDR1 is LNHNV, CDR2 YYDKDF, per germline (reference sequence). The CDR3 DNA reads TGTGCCACCAGCGGCGGAAACTACGAGCAGTACTTC. It is translated as CATSGGNYEQYF. The whole variable domain, remainder taken from reference TRBV15 and TRBJ2-7, is DAMVIQNPRYQVTQFGKPVTLSCSQTLNHNVMYWYQQKSSQAPKLLFHYYDKDFNNEADTPDNFQSRRPNTSFCFLDIRSPGLGDTAMYLCATSGGNYEQYFGPGTRLTVT.

This clone has only a few counts. The chain links TRBV27 to TRBJ2-5; D call uncertain. The J call is in doubt because the DNA end fits TRBJ2-7 better. This CDR3 is 11 amino acids long. Germline V CDR1 and CDR2: MNHEY, SMNVEV (reference sequence). CDR3 coding DNA: TGTGCCAGCAGTTCCCCCTACGAGCAGTACTTC. Translation: CASSSPYEQYF.

This clone came up many times. The chain carries TRBV7-2 and TRBJ2-3; 7 bases are a match to TRBD2. CDR1 SGHTA and CDR2 FQGNSA come from the germline V gene. This CDR3 is built from 14 residues. The V gene end was trimmed by 2 bases and the J gene end by 6 bases; junction bases not matched to a gene: 5. CDR3 nucleotide sequence: TGTGCCAGCAGCTTAAACGGGAGGCGGGATACGCAGTATTTT. Protein sequence: CASSLNGRRDTQYF.

This clone was seen many times. The chain has TRBV28 and TRBJ1-5; no definite D call. In germline, CDR1 is MDHEN, CDR2 SYDVKM. This CDR3 spans 17 amino acids. V lost 1 base, J lost 0 bases, and 13 bases lay in between. CDR3 nucleotides: TGTGCCAGCAGTTTATATTTGAGCCGAATTAGCAATCAGCCCCAGCATTTT. Protein sequence: CASSLYLSRISNQPQHF.

This clone was recorded many times. CDR3 coding DNA: TGTGCCAGCAGCTTAGAGGGACAGTTCGGAACTCACACTGAAGCTTTCTTT. It is translated as CASSLEGQFGTHTEAFF. This rearrangement joins TRBV7-2 to TRBJ1-1; 7 bases line up with TRBD1. CDR1 is SGHTA and CDR2 is FQGNSA in the germline V gene. This CDR3 has 17 residues. J lost 3 bases, V lost 1 base, and 11 bases had no gene match.

This clone appeared many times. The chain carries TRBV6-5 and TRBJ2-3; no clear D. The CDR3 loop spans 14 amino acids. Germline V gene lookup returns CDR1 MNHEY and CDR2 SVGAGI. V was cut by 4 bases and J by 1 base, with 9 bases left in between. The CDR3 sequence: CASSSPLGTDTQYF. DNA for the CDR3: TGTGCCAGCAGTTCTCCCCTCGGCACAGATACGCAGTATTTT.

This clone was observed at least ten times. This rearrangement joins TRBV6-5 to TRBJ2-7; TRBD2 is a possible D gene (7 bases). CDR3 length equals 15 residues. V dropped 8 bases and J dropped 4 bases, with 21 bases sitting between them. Per the germline V gene, CDR1 is MNHEY and CDR2 is SVGAGI. The CDR3 nucleotides are TGTGCCAGCCGGGACGGAGGGGGAGGGAGATACGAGCAGTACTTC. Encoded protein: CASRDGGGGRYEQYF.

This clone was counted at least ten times. V gene TRBV19 combines with J gene TRBJ1-3; TRBD1 aligns across 7 bases. This CDR3 region has 15 residues. Germline assignment: CDR1 LNHDA and CDR2 SQIVND (reference sequence). V shed 5 bases and J 0 bases; nucleotides not matched to a gene: 4. The CDR3 reads CASSPTGDSGNTIYF. The CDR3 DNA sequence: TGTGCCAGTAGTCCCACAGGGGACTCTGGAAACACCATATATTTT.